Presented here are 21 T cell receptor beta chains from one specimen sequenced in a study of blood T cell repertoires in COVID-19. Sequencing was performed with immunoSEQ multiplex PCR; in TCRdb, only in-frame clones are kept and a portion is missing. The table lists roughly 100,000 clones, around four fifths of them singletons. The sequencing sample was made of peripheral blood. These receptors were obtained from a man aged 60 to 75 with acute or convalescent COVID-19.

The chain uses TRBV14 and TRBJ2-7, with TRBD1 identical over 12 bases. V lost 8 bases, J lost 6 bases, and 8 bases stayed unmatched. Germline V gene lookup returns CDR1 SGHDN and CDR2 FVKESK. The CDR3 totals 14 residues. CDR3 in amino acids: CASRLGGQGAEQYF. The CDR3 bases are TGTGCCAGCCGACTTGGGGGACAGGGGGCCGAGCAGTACTTC. The variable domain in full, with the rest retrieved from reference TRBV14 and TRBJ2-7, is EAGVTQFPSHSVIEKGQTVTLRCDPISGHDNLYWYRRVMGKEIKFLLHFVKESKQDESGMPNNRFLAERTGGTYSTLKVQPAELEDSGVYFCASRLGGQGAEQYFGPGTRLTVT.

The chain couples TRBV4-1 to TRBJ1-4; no clear D. The CDR3 is made up of 15 amino acids. Germline V gene sequence: CDR1 MGHRA, CDR2 YSYEKL. Trimming removed 0 bases from V and 4 bases from J, with 9 bases in between. CDR3 bases: TGCGCCAGCAGCCAAGATCGAGGGCTTAATGAAAAACTGTTTTTT. It encodes CASSQDRGLNEKLFF.

J is TRBJ2-1 and V is TRBV30; the D is unclear. Germline V gene data show CDR1 as GTSNPN and CDR2 as SVGIG (reference sequence). V lost 3 bases to trimming and J lost 8 bases, with 11 bases between them. The CDR3 runs to 12 residues. The CDR3 loop reads CAWRPESYEQFF. As DNA, the CDR3 is TGTGCCTGGAGGCCTGAGTCGTATGAGCAGTTCTTC.

The J gene is TRBJ2-1, the V gene TRBV27; TRBD2 matches at 10 bases. This CDR3 contains 16 residues. The germline CDR1 and CDR2 sequences are MNHEY and SMNVEV (reference sequence). Unmatched junction bases numbered 9, after V lost 3 bases and J lost 7 bases. The CDR3 DNA sequence: TGTGCCAGCAGTTTCGGGTCTAGCGGGAGAAGGAATGAGCAGTTCTTC. This sequence encodes CASSFGSSGRRNEQFF.

The CDR3 coding sequence is TGTGCCATCAGTGCCGACAGTAACTATGGCTACACCTTC. It translates to CAISADSNYGYTF. The chain is built from TRBV10-3 and TRBJ1-2; D is possibly TRBD1 (5 bases). This CDR3 is built from 13 residues. Germline assignment: CDR1 ENHRY and CDR2 SYGVKD. Trimming removed 4 bases at V and 1 base at J, with 7 bases between.

V gene TRBV5-1 combines with J gene TRBJ1-6; 12 nucleotides match TRBD1. This CDR3 has 17 residues. V lost 0 bases, J lost 9 bases, and 7 bases stayed unmatched. Per germline, CDR1 SGHRS and CDR2 YFSETQ. CDR3 in DNA: TGCGCCAGCAGCTTGGGGGACAGGGGGCGCGTCGTTTCACCCCTCCACTTT. It yields the protein CASSLGDRGRVVSPLHF.

The CDR3 nucleotides are TGTGCCTGGAGTGTACATATGGGGGGTAATGAAAAACTGTTTTTT. Its translation is CAWSVHMGGNEKLFF. This chain links TRBV30 with TRBJ1-4; TRBD1 is a possible D gene (5 bases). This CDR3 is 15 amino acids long. Between the trimmed V and J ends, which lost 0 bases and 4 bases, there was a span of 12 bases. The germline V gene has CDR1 GTSNPN and CDR2 SVGIG (reference sequence).

The CDR3 DNA sequence: TGTGCCAGCTCACTAGACAGCAACACTGAAGCTTTCTTT. Protein sequence: CASSLDSNTEAFF. The chain couples TRBV18 to TRBJ1-1, with D tentatively TRBD1 (5 bases). Germline V gene data show CDR1 as KGHSH and CDR2 as LQKENI. The CDR3 is 13 residues long. Trimming took 4 bases from V and 2 from J, leaving 8 bases between them.

The chain links TRBV19 to TRBJ1-5, with D perhaps TRBD1 (5 bases). CDR3 size: 15 residues. Deletions cut 5 bases from V and 2 bases from J, with 13 bases between. Looked up from germline, CDR1 is LNHDA and CDR2 is SQIVND (reference sequence). This CDR3 reads CASSAGRGGNQPQHF. DNA for the CDR3: TGTGCCAGTAGTGCCGGGCGGGGGGGCAATCAGCCCCAGCATTTT.

The chain links TRBV18 to TRBJ2-7, with 7 bases identical to TRBD1. From germline, CDR1 is KGHSH and CDR2 LQKENI. J was trimmed by 2 bases and V by 3 bases; bases with no gene match: 1. This CDR3 contains 13 residues. The CDR3 DNA reads TGTGCCAGCTCACCTGGGACAGCCTACGAGCAGTACTTC. Translated: CASSPGTAYEQYF.

V usage is TRBV20-1 and J usage is TRBJ1-4; 9 nucleotides match TRBD1. Germline CDR1 reads DFQATT; CDR2 reads SNEGSKA (reference sequence). The CDR3 loop spans 16 amino acids. J gave up 8 bases and V 3 bases, and 13 bases lay outside the gene matches. The CDR3 bases are TGCAGTGCTAGTCCCCTTGAGGGGACAGGGTGCGAAAAACTGTTTTTT. Protein product: CSASPLEGTGCEKLFF.

The chain joins TRBV7-8 to TRBJ1-4; 11 positions match TRBD1. The length of the CDR3 is 18 residues. Unmatched junction bases numbered 13, after V lost 5 bases and J lost 5 bases. Germline assignment: CDR1 SGHVS and CDR2 FQNEAQ. CDR3 protein: CASSLTLGRTGGNEKLFF. The CDR3, as DNA: TGTGCCAGCAGCCTCACCTTAGGCCGGACAGGGGGCAATGAAAAACTGTTTTTT.

The chain carries TRBV6-5 and TRBJ1-2, with TRBD1 matching over 8 bases. Germline V gene data show CDR1 as MNHEY and CDR2 as SVGAGI. The CDR3 covers 15 residues. Trimming removed 7 bases from V and 2 bases from J; junction bases left unmatched: 9. The CDR3: CASIKAPGGNYGYTF. DNA for the CDR3: TGTGCCAGCATCAAGGCCCCAGGGGGCAACTATGGCTACACCTTC.

The J gene is TRBJ1-4, the V gene TRBV30; TRBD1 matches 7 bases. The V gene's germline CDR1 is GTSNPN and CDR2 SVGIG (reference sequence). The V segment lost 1 base and the J segment 7 bases; nucleotides outside the gene matches: 6. The CDR3 is made up of 14 amino acids. The CDR3 region has the DNA TGTGCCTGGAGTGCCGACAGGGTTGGTGAAAAACTGTTTTTT. Translation gives CAWSADRVGEKLFF. Full variable domain (missing parts from reference TRBV30 and TRBJ1-4): SQTIHQWPATLVQPVGSPLSLECTVEGTSNPNLYWYRQAAGRGLQLLFYSVGIGQISSEVPQNLSASRPQDRQFILSSKKLLLSDSGFYLCAWSADRVGEKLFFGSGTQLSVL.

The chain couples TRBV19 to TRBJ1-5; D is undetermined. V lost 3 bases to trimming and J lost 4 bases, with 19 bases between them. The CDR3 runs 17 residues. CDR1 and CDR2 (germline): LNHDA, SQIVND (reference sequence). CDR3 in DNA: TGTGCCAGTAGTATGGACCCCCCGACGAGGGCGAATCAGCCCCAGCATTTT. As protein: CASSMDPPTRANQPQHF.

This clone has only a few counts. The chain has TRBV7-9 and TRBJ2-7; 10 nucleotides line up with TRBD2. V dropped 6 bases and J dropped 5; count of bases not matched to a gene: 13. CDR1 is SEHNR, CDR2 FQNEAQ, per germline (reference sequence). The CDR3 has 16 residues. The CDR3 reads CASSASERGGRDEQYF. DNA of the CDR3: TGTGCCAGCAGTGCCTCTGAGCGGGGGGGCCGGGACGAGCAGTACTTC.

The J gene is TRBJ1-1, the V gene TRBV5-1; D is undetermined. Germline V gene lookup returns CDR1 SGHRS and CDR2 YFSETQ. This CDR3 contains 11 residues. V dropped 8 bases and J dropped 0 bases, with 5 bases sitting between them. CDR3 protein: CASRMNTEAFF. CDR3 sequence (DNA): TGCGCCAGTAGAATGAACACTGAAGCTTTCTTT.

The chain joins TRBV6-5 to TRBJ1-2; 10 bases fit TRBD1. Trimming cost V 6 bases and J 7 bases; bases outside gene matches: 11. CDR3 length equals 15 residues. Germline V gene data show CDR1 as MNHEY and CDR2 as SVGAGI. In DNA form, the CDR3 reads TGTGCCAGCAGACCCCGGGACAGGGGTATAAGTGGCTACACCTTC. This sequence encodes CASRPRDRGISGYTF.

V and J are TRBV27 and TRBJ2-1; TRBD2 aligns across 14 bases. With 7 bases clipped from V and 10 bases from J, the junction kept 9 bases outside the gene matches. The germline gives CDR1 MNHEY, CDR2 SMNVEV (reference sequence). The CDR3 extends over 15 amino acids. Here the CDR3 reads CASILTSGRAREQFF. The CDR3, as DNA: TGTGCCAGCATCCTGACTAGCGGGAGGGCCCGGGAGCAGTTCTTC.

This rearrangement joins TRBV7-8 to TRBJ2-7, with TRBD1 matching 7 bases. Germline V lookup: CDR1 SGHVS, CDR2 FQNEAQ. V lost 3 bases, J lost 1 base, and 3 bases stayed unmatched. The CDR3 is 14 residues long. The CDR3 spells CASSFRDRSYEQYF. The DNA for the CDR3 is TGTGCCAGCAGCTTCCGGGACAGATCCTACGAGCAGTACTTC. Full variable domain (missing parts from reference TRBV7-8 and TRBJ2-7): GAGVSQSPRYKVAKRGQDVALRCDPISGHVSLFWYQQALGQGPEFLTYFQNEAQLDKSGLPSDRFFAERPEGSVSTLKIQRTQQEDSAVYLCASSFRDRSYEQYFGPGTRLTVT.

V gene TRBV28 combines with J gene TRBJ1-1; 7 bases match TRBD1. The CDR3 extends over 14 amino acids. After removal of 5 bases from V and 2 bases from J, the junction contained 5 bases not matched to a gene. Germline-derived CDR1 and CDR2 are MDHEN and SYDVKM. This CDR3 is CASSPGGGNTEAFF. The CDR3 DNA sequence: TGTGCCAGCAGTCCAGGGGGAGGAAACACTGAAGCTTTCTTT. The full variable domain, its missing parts supplied by reference TRBV28 and TRBJ1-1, is DVKVTQSSRYLVKRTGEKVFLECVQDMDHENMFWYRQDPGLGLRLIYFSYDVKMKEKGDIPEGYSVSREKKERFSLILESASTNQTSMYLCASSPGGGNTEAFFGQGTRLTVV.